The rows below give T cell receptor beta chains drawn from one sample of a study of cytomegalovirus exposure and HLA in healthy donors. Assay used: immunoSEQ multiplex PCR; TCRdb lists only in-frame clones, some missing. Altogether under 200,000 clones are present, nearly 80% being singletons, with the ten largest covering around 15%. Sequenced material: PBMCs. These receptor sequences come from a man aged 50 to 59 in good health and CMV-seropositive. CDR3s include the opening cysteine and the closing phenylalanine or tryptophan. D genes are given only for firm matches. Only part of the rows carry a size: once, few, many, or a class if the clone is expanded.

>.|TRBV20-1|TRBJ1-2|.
CSAKDNRLRAF
TGCAGTGCTAAAGATAATCGACTACGGGCCTTC
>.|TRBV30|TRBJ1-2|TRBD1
CAWSFWTGSNYGYTF
TGTGCCTGGAGTTTCTGGACAGGGTCAAACTATGGCTACACCTTC
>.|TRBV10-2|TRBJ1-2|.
CASSDWGPNGYTF
TGCGCCAGCAGTGATTGGGGGCCCAATGGCTACACCTTC
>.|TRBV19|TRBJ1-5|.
CASTRTDLNQPQHF
TGTGCCAGTACCAGGACAGACCTCAATCAGCCCCAGCATTTT
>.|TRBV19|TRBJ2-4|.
CASSIEGVSVIQYF
TGTGCCAGTAGTATCGAGGGGGTGAGCGTCATTCAGTACTTC
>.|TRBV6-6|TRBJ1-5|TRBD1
CASSPQGAGQPQHF
TGTGCCAGCAGCCCACAGGGGGCAGGGCAGCCCCAGCATTTT
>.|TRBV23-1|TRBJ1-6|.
CASSQFRGF
TGCGCCAGCAGTCAATTTAGGGGTTTT
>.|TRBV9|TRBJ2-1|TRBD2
CASSSRLAGGPNEQFF
TGTGCCAGCAGCTCTCGATTAGCGGGGGGGCCTAATGAGCAGTTCTTC
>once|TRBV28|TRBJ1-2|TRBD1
CASSTQGALSGYTF
TGTGCCAGCAGTACCCAGGGGGCGCTTAGTGGCTACACCTTC
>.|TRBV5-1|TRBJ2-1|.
CASSLARDNEQFF
TGCGCCAGCAGCTTGGCCCGGGACAATGAGCAGTTCTTC
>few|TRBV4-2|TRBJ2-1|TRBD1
CASSFGQDRYNEQFF
TGTGCCAGCAGCTTCGGACAGGATAGATACAATGAGCAGTTCTTC
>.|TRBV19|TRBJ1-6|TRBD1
CASSDRANSPLHF
TGTGCCAGTAGTGACAGGGCCAATTCACCCCTCCACTTT
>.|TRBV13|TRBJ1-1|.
CASRPQGNTEAFF
TGTGCCAGCAGGCCACAGGGAAACACTGAAGCTTTCTTT
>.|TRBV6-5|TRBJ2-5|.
CASSYSRQSETQYF
TGTGCCAGCAGTTACTCGAGACAGTCAGAGACCCAGTACTTC
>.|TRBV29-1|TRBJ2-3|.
CSVAPGGSTDTQYF
TGCAGCGTCGCCCCTGGCGGTAGCACAGATACGCAGTATTTT
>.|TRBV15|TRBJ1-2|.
CATSRERGGNYGYTF
TGTGCCACCAGCAGAGAACGAGGCGGGAACTATGGCTACACCTTC
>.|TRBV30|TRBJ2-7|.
CAWSVGSGQEQYF
TGTGCCTGGAGTGTAGGTTCGGGTCAAGAGCAGTACTTC
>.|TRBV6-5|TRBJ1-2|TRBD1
CASSYGQGGNGYTF
TGTGCCAGCAGTTACGGACAGGGCGGGAATGGCTACACCTTC
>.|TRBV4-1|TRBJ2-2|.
CASSQDPGSGGQNTGELFF
TGCGCCAGCAGCCAAGATCCAGGGTCGGGGGGCCAGAACACCGGGGAGCTGTTTTTT
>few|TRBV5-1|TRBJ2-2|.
CASSLSRNTGELFF
TGCGCCAGCAGCTTAAGTAGGAACACCGGGGAGCTGTTTTTT
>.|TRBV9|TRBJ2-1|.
CASSGGGNEQFF
TGTGCCAGCAGCGGAGGGGGCAATGAGCAGTTCTTC
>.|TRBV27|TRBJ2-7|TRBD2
CASSLILAGADEQYF
TGTGCCAGCAGTTTAATACTAGCGGGGGCTGACGAGCAGTACTTC
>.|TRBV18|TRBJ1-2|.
CASSPTGQRTNYGYTF
TGTGCCAGCTCACCTACAGGGCAGAGGACTAACTATGGCTACACCTTC
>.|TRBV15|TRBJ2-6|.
CATSEGPSGANVLTF
TGTGCCACCAGCGAGGGTCCCTCTGGGGCCAACGTCCTGACTTTC
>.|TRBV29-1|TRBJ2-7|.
CSARIWDIPYEQYF
TGCAGCGCCCGCATTTGGGACATACCCTACGAGCAGTACTTC
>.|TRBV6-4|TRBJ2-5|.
CASSESGEGQETQYF
TGTGCCAGCAGTGAGTCAGGGGAGGGCCAAGAGACCCAGTACTTC
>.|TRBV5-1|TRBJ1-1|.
CASSLASYTEAFF
TGCGCCAGCAGCTTAGCGTCGTACACTGAAGCTTTCTTT
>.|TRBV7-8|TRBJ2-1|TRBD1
CASSFRSRDSGNNEQFF
TGTGCCAGCAGCTTCAGATCCCGGGACAGTGGGAACAATGAGCAGTTCTTC
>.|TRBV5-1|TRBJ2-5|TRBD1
CASRGQGARETQYF
TGCGCCAGCAGGGGACAGGGGGCGCGGGAGACCCAGTACTTC
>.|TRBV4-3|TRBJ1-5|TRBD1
CASSQDWRTGGIQPQHF
TGCGCCAGCAGCCAAGATTGGAGGACAGGAGGCATTCAGCCCCAGCATTTT
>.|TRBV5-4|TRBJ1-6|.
CASNLMSSYNSPLHF
TGTGCCAGCAACCTAATGAGCTCCTATAATTCACCCCTCCACTTT
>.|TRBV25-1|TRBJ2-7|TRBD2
CASGTSGGYEQYF
TGTGCCAGTGGGACTAGCGGGGGTTACGAGCAGTACTTC
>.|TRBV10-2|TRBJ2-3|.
CASRSQGGRDTQYF
TGCGCCAGCAGGAGTCAGGGGGGACGAGATACGCAGTATTTT
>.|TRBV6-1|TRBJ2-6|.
CASTISGANVLTF
TGTGCCAGCACTATTTCTGGGGCCAACGTCCTGACTTTC
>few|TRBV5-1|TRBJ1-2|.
CASSLEARPNYGYTF
TGCGCCAGCAGCTTGGAGGCCAGGCCTAACTATGGCTACACCTTC
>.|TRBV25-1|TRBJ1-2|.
CASSERGPVREGGYTF
TGTGCCAGCAGTGAGAGGGGCCCTGTTCGGGAGGGTGGCTACACCTTC
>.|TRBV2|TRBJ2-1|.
CASSVGGGYNEQFF
TGTGCCAGCAGTGTAGGGGGGGGCTACAATGAGCAGTTCTTC
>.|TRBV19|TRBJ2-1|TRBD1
CASSTSRDRDYHNEQFF
TGTGCCAGTAGCACGTCCCGGGACAGGGATTATCACAATGAGCAGTTCTTC
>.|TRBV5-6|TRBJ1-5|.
CASSLVDITHSNQPQHF
TGTGCCAGCAGCTTGGTTGATATCACACACAGCAATCAGCCCCAGCATTTT
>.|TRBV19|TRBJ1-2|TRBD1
CASSGTGRANYGYTF
TGTGCCAGTAGTGGGACAGGCCGGGCTAACTATGGCTACACCTTC
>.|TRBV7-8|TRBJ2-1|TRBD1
CASSANRGQSYNEQFF
TGTGCCAGCAGCGCAAACCGGGGACAGTCCTACAATGAGCAGTTCTTC
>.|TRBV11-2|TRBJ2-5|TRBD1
CASSQGQGSETQYF
TGTGCCAGCAGCCAGGGACAGGGATCAGAGACCCAGTACTTC
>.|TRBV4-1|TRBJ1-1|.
CASSQDMLLAGETEAFF
TGCGCCAGCAGCCAAGATATGTTACTCGCGGGGGAAACTGAAGCTTTCTTT
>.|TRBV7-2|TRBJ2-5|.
CASSLAGRKETQYF
TGTGCCAGCAGCTTAGCGGGCAGGAAAGAGACCCAGTACTTC
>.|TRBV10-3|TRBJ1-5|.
CAISAGNQPQHF
TGTGCCATCAGTGCGGGAAATCAGCCCCAGCATTTT